A selection of T cell receptor beta chains follows, all from one sample in a study of blood T cell repertoires in COVID-19. Here immunoSEQ multiplex PCR was the method, and the copy in TCRdb shows in-frame clones only, minus some. The sample consists of about 200,000 clones, around 88% of them appearing once. Sequenced input: PBMCs or T cells enriched from blood (not recorded which). Receptors originate from a woman between 25 and 40 years old who had been exposed to COVID-19. CDR3s include the opening cysteine and the closing phenylalanine or tryptophan. A D gene is named only where the DNA matches it firmly.

CDR3 protein: CASSPRTGGVSTEAFF
CDR3 DNA: TGTGCCAGCTCACCGCGGACAGGGGGCGTGAGCACTGAAGCTTTCTTT
J gene: TRBJ1-1
D gene: TRBD1
CDR3 length: 16
V gene: TRBV18

CDR3 protein: CASSLRTGGYNQPQHF
CDR3 DNA: TGTGCCAGCAGCCTACGGACAGGGGGCTACAATCAGCCCCAGCATTTT
J gene: TRBJ1-5
D gene: TRBD1
CDR3 length: 16
V gene: TRBV2

CDR3 protein: CASRDRGLVYGYTF
CDR3 DNA: TGCGCCAGCAGAGACAGGGGGCTAGTCTATGGCTACACCTTC
J gene: TRBJ1-2
D gene: TRBD1
CDR3 length: 14
V gene: TRBV10-2

CDR3 protein: CASSQDKHYYGYTF
CDR3 DNA: TGTGCCAGCAGCCAAGACAAGCACTACTATGGCTACACCTTC
J gene: TRBJ1-2
D gene: .
CDR3 length: 14
V gene: TRBV6-5

CDR3 protein: CASSDSAGWDGYTF
CDR3 DNA: TGTGCCAGCAGTGACTCCGCAGGATGGGATGGCTACACCTTC
J gene: TRBJ1-2
D gene: .
CDR3 length: 14
V gene: TRBV6-4

CDR3 protein: CAWKGGVNNEQFF
CDR3 DNA: TGTGCCTGGAAAGGCGGGGTTAACAATGAGCAGTTCTTC
J gene: TRBJ2-1
D gene: .
CDR3 length: 13
V gene: TRBV30

CDR3 protein: CATSDPGGGKTQYF
CDR3 DNA: TGTGCCACCAGTGACCCAGGGGGCGGGAAGACCCAGTACTTC
J gene: TRBJ2-5
D gene: TRBD1
CDR3 length: 14
V gene: TRBV24-1

CDR3 protein: CASSQDPAGNEKLFF
CDR3 DNA: TGCGCCAGCAGCCAAGATCCTGCGGGTAATGAAAAACTGTTTTTT
J gene: TRBJ1-4
D gene: .
CDR3 length: 15
V gene: TRBV4-1

CDR3 protein: CASSQEEGYTF
CDR3 DNA: TGCGCCAGCAGCCAAGAGGAGGGCTACACCTTC
J gene: TRBJ1-2
D gene: .
CDR3 length: 11
V gene: TRBV4-1

CDR3 protein: CSASGQMNTEAFF
CDR3 DNA: TGCAGTGCTAGTGGACAGATGAACACTGAAGCTTTCTTT
J gene: TRBJ1-1
D gene: .
CDR3 length: 13
V gene: TRBV20-1

CDR3 protein: CASSVEAGHGYTF
CDR3 DNA: TGTGCCAGCAGCGTAGAGGCGGGGCACGGCTACACCTTC
J gene: TRBJ1-2
D gene: .
CDR3 length: 13
V gene: TRBV9

CDR3 protein: CASSIDPGVGELFF
CDR3 DNA: TGTGCCAGTAGTATAGACCCAGGGGTCGGGGAGCTGTTTTTT
J gene: TRBJ2-2
D gene: .
CDR3 length: 14
V gene: TRBV19